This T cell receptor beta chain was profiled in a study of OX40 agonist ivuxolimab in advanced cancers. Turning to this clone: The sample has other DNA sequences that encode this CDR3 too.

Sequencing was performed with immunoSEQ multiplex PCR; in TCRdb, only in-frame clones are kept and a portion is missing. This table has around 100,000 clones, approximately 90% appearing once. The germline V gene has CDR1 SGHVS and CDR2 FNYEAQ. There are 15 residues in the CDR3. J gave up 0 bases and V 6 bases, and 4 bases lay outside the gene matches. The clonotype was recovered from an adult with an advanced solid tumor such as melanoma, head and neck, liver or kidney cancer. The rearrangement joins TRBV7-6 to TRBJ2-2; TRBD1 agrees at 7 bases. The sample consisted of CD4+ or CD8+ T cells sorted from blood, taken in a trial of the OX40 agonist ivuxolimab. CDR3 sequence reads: CASSRDRSNTGELFF. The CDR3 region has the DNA TGTGCCAGCAGTCGGGACAGATCGAACACCGGGGAGCTGTTTTTT.